The clone carrying this T cell receptor beta chain was recorded many times. Its antigen is not known. Template switching by 5'RACE produced TCR cDNA, adding a universal primer site and UMIs. TCRdb reanalysed the 5' RACE reads using MiXCR and keeps one entry per CDR3 protein. This table has roughly 310,000 distinct CDR3 sequences, roughly 4% appearing once. The data derive from a study of T cells after yellow fever vaccination. Whole-study findings and limits: Detected again after the booster were most primary-vaccination clones, at nearly 97% CD4 and nearly 90% CD8.

Trimming removed 6 bases from V and 3 bases from J; junction bases left unmatched: 10. This CDR3 region has 16 residues. The germline V gene encodes CDR1 SGHDN and CDR2 FVKESK. This clonotype was obtained from a man between 18 and 29 years old who received the YFV17D yellow fever vaccine. The chain uses TRBV14 and TRBJ2-7; 11 nucleotides align to TRBD2. This sample comprised PBMCs, obtained on the day of the yellow fever booster vaccination. The chain's CDR3 is CASRGVGTSGYYEQYF. DNA of the CDR3: TGTGCCAGCAGGGGGGTCGGGACTAGCGGATACTACGAGCAGTACTTC.